A single sample gave rise to the 32 T cell receptor beta chains below, sequenced in a study of response to subunit inactivated influenza vaccine. Via MiXCR, TCRdb re-called the RT-PCR reads, giving one row per CDR3 protein. The table shows around 570,000 distinct CDR3 sequences, with 11% occurring only once. The sample was also reused in another study, on T cells expressing NK-cell markers. That study adds: Template switching by 5'RACE with UMIs generated the TCR beta cDNA.

Sequenced here: PBMCs from blood, sampled on the day of vaccination. The source is a man aged 45 to 65 who received an inactivated influenza vaccine.

The chain recombines TRBV6-2 or TRBV6-3 with TRBJ2-2; no firm D call. Trimming removed 7 bases at V and 6 bases at J, with 15 bases between. The germline V gene has CDR1 MNHEY and CDR2 SVGEGT. The CDR3 has 14 residues. CDR3 bases: TGTGCCAGCAAGTTGTGGGAACCCCCCGGGGAGCTGTTTTTT. Protein: CASKLWEPPGELFF.

This clonotype has ten or more counts. For the CDR3, the DNA is TGTGCCAGCAGTCTCCAGGGACGGAGAGAGACCCAGTACTTC. This encodes CASSLQGRRETQYF. V gene TRBV27 combines with J gene TRBJ2-5; the D gene could be TRBD1 or TRBD2 (5 bases each). The CDR3 is made up of 14 amino acids. In germline, CDR1 is MNHEY, CDR2 SMNVEV (reference sequence). V shed 5 bases and J shed 4 bases, with 14 bases lying between them.

In this sample, this clonotype turned up many times. The rearrangement links TRBV20-1 to TRBJ2-7; 11 nucleotides line up with TRBD2. Germline V gives CDR1 DFQATT, CDR2 SNEGSKA (reference sequence). The V segment lost 3 bases and the J segment 1 base; nucleotides outside the gene matches: 5. This CDR3 spans 15 amino acids. CDR3 loop: CSASLTSGTSYEQYF. The DNA of the CDR3 is TGCAGTGCTAGTCTGACTAGCGGGACATCCTACGAGCAGTACTTC.

In its sample, this clonotype was seen a few times. The genes are TRBV2 and TRBJ2-1; 12 bases fit TRBD2. The CDR3 contains 16 residues. V was pared by 6 bases and J by 2 bases, with 5 bases of the junction left unmatched. Per germline, CDR1 SNHLY and CDR2 FYNNEI. CDR3 sequence (DNA): TGTGCCAGCAGCAAACTAGCGGGGGGAACCTACAATGAGCAGTTCTTC. It encodes CASSKLAGGTYNEQFF. Supplemented by reference TRBV2 and TRBJ2-1, the full variable domain reads EPEVTQTPSHQVTQMGQEVILRCVPISNHLYFYWYRQILGQKVEFLVSFYNNEISEKSEIFDDQFSVERPDGSNFTLKIRSTKLEDSAMYFCASSKLAGGTYNEQFFGPGTRLTVL.

This clonotype has a handful of counts. V usage is TRBV7-2 and J usage is TRBJ2-7; the D gene is possibly TRBD1 (5 bases). Trimming took off 1 base at V and 5 bases at J, with 15 bases between the two ends. The CDR3 length is 15 residues. CDR1 is SGHTA, CDR2 FQGNSA, per germline. In DNA, the CDR3 is TGTGCCAGCAGCTTAGGACAGCTCCATACCAACGAGCAGTACTTC. Protein product: CASSLGQLHTNEQYF.

This clonotype was counted a few times. This chain joins TRBV18 and TRBJ1-1; D is ambiguous. Trimming took off 3 bases at V and 4 bases at J, with 12 bases between the two ends. The CDR3 extends over 14 amino acids. Germline assignment: CDR1 KGHSH and CDR2 LQKENI. This CDR3 is CASSPKSSFTEAFF. CDR3 coding DNA: TGTGCCAGCTCACCGAAAAGCAGTTTCACTGAAGCTTTCTTT.

The rearrangement joins TRBV12-3 or TRBV12-4 to TRBJ1-1; D is unclear. The CDR3 loop spans 13 amino acids. V lost 3 bases and J lost 7, with 12 bases in between. This CDR3 reads CASSFESWGEAFF. The CDR3 DNA reads TGTGCCAGCAGTTTTGAGAGTTGGGGTGAAGCTTTCTTT.

This clonotype has more than one count but fewer than ten. The chain joins TRBV7-9 to TRBJ2-2, with a weak D call TRBD2 (6 bases). V was trimmed by 9 bases and J by 1 base, leaving 18 bases between them. CDR3 length equals 16 residues. Germline CDR1 is SEHNR and CDR2 is FQNEAQ (reference sequence). DNA for the CDR3: TGTGCCAGTACTGGACGGGCGGGGCTGAACACCGGGGAGCTGTTTTTT. As protein: CASTGRAGLNTGELFF.

This clonotype was found a few times. The gene calls are TRBV11-2 and TRBJ2-1; D might be TRBD1 or TRBD2, each matching 6 bases. The CDR3 runs 15 residues. V lost 0 bases and J lost 12, with 18 bases in between. Germline V gene data show CDR1 as SGHAT and CDR2 as FQNNGV. As DNA, the CDR3 is TGTGCCAGCAGCTTAGATCCATCCCCGGGGGCCGGGCAGTTCTTC. It yields the protein CASSLDPSPGAGQFF.

This clonotype was found many times. The chain is built from TRBV24-1 and TRBJ2-2; D is perhaps TRBD2 (5 bases). Trimming took 1 base from V and 5 from J, leaving 7 bases between them. Germline CDR1 is KGHDR and CDR2 is SFDVKD. The CDR3 has 14 residues. CDR3 sequence: CATSDLGGTGELFF. CDR3 nucleotides: TGTGCCACCAGTGATTTAGGCGGGACCGGGGAGCTGTTTTTT.

The gene calls are TRBV12-3 or TRBV12-4 and TRBJ2-2, with 12 bases fitting TRBD1. J was trimmed by 3 bases and V by 2 bases; bases with no gene match: 13. This CDR3 region has 20 residues. The CDR3 is CASSLPTRGTGGVYTGELFF. The CDR3 nucleotides are TGTGCCAGCAGTTTACCCACCCGGGGGACAGGGGGCGTTTACACCGGGGAGCTGTTTTTT.

The V gene is TRBV6-1, the J gene TRBJ1-4; tentative D call: TRBD1 (5 bases). V was trimmed by 9 bases and J by 8 bases, leaving 25 bases between them. This CDR3 has 16 residues. Germline values: CDR1 MNHNS, CDR2 SASEGT. The CDR3 here is CASRRRAGQGIEKLFF. The CDR3 coding sequence is TGTGCCAGTAGGAGGAGGGCAGGGCAAGGGATCGAAAAACTGTTTTTT.

This clonotype was counted only a few times. V usage is TRBV7-3 and J usage is TRBJ2-3; 8 positions match TRBD2. The J segment lost 3 bases and the V segment lost 5 bases, leaving 10 bases of the junction unmatched. The CDR3 sequence is 16 residues long. Germline V gene sequence: CDR1 SGHTA, CDR2 FQGTGA. CDR3 DNA: TGTGCCAGCAGCCATTCCGGGACTAGGGGTACAGATACGCAGTATTTT. This translates into CASSHSGTRGTDTQYF.

This clonotype has a handful of counts. This sequence joins TRBV7-8 and TRBJ2-1; D gene ambiguous. Germline CDR1 SGHVS, CDR2 FQNEAQ. The CDR3 covers 15 residues. Trimming took off 1 base at V and 4 bases at J, with 11 bases between the two ends. The CDR3 protein is CASSLGGSMYNEQFF. The CDR3 DNA reads as TGTGCCAGCAGCTTAGGGGGATCGATGTACAATGAGCAGTTCTTC.

This clonotype has only a few counts. The gene calls are TRBV6-1 and TRBJ2-2; D perhaps matches TRBD2 (6 bases). V was trimmed by 4 bases and J by 6 bases, leaving 15 bases between them. The CDR3 is 15 residues long. Germline values: CDR1 MNHNS, CDR2 SASEGT. The CDR3 is CASSATSLSSGELFF. DNA for the CDR3: TGTGCCAGCAGTGCTACTAGCCTGTCTTCCGGGGAGCTGTTTTTT.

The chain couples TRBV5-1 to TRBJ2-1; maybe TRBD2 (5 bases). There are 16 residues in the CDR3. Germline V CDR1 and CDR2: SGHRS, YFSETQ. V was trimmed by 0 bases and J by 0 bases, leaving 10 bases between them. CDR3 sequence (DNA): TGCGCCAGCAGCTTGGCCGGGAAAGACTCCTACAATGAGCAGTTCTTC. It encodes CASSLAGKDSYNEQFF.

The chain's CDR3 is CASSYVTGTGDGYTF. DNA for the CDR3: TGTGCCAGCAGTTATGTTACCGGGACAGGGGATGGCTACACCTTC. V and J are TRBV6-5 and TRBJ1-2; 10 nucleotides agree with TRBD1. The germline CDR1 and CDR2 sequences are MNHEY and SVGAGI. V was clipped by 3 bases and J by 6 bases; unmatched bases: 7. The CDR3 covers 15 residues.

This clonotype has just a few counts. The V and J genes are TRBV11-2 and TRBJ2-3, with 8 bases lining up with TRBD2. V shed 3 bases, J shed 1 base, and the junction held 9 bases outside the gene matches. Germline values: CDR1 SGHAT, CDR2 FQNNGV. The CDR3 spans 17 residues. This CDR3 is CASSFPNTSGRTDTQYF. The CDR3 DNA reads as TGTGCCAGCAGCTTCCCTAATACTAGCGGACGCACAGATACGCAGTATTTT.

This clonotype was counted between two and nine times. This chain joins TRBV6-1 and TRBJ2-5; 8 nucleotides agree with TRBD1. Per the germline V gene, CDR1 is MNHNS and CDR2 is SASEGT. V trimming: 6 bases; J trimming: 5 bases; junction bases outside the gene matches: 8. This CDR3 has 14 residues. The DNA of the CDR3 is TGTGCCAGCAGCAGACGACAGGGGATGGAGACCCAGTACTTC. It codes for CASSRRQGMETQYF.

A word on this clonotype: Since a much larger clone is just one base distant, this may be a read error. The chain has TRBV20-1 and TRBJ2-1, with D tentatively TRBD1 or TRBD2 (5 bases each). Looked up from germline, CDR1 is DFQATT and CDR2 is SNEGSKA (reference sequence). The CDR3 runs to 14 residues. The CDR3 sequence is CSPKGAWGIAEQFF. CDR3 DNA sequence: TGCAGCCCTAAGGGAGCGTGGGGGATCGCTGAGCAGTTCTTC.

This clonotype was seen at least ten times. The genes are TRBV10-3 and TRBJ1-5, with D unclear. Germline V gene sequence: CDR1 ENHRY, CDR2 SYGVKD. V shed 3 bases and J shed 5 bases, with 5 bases lying between them. The CDR3 runs to 12 residues. CDR3 in amino acids: CAISDRDQPQHF. CDR3 in DNA: TGTGCCATCAGTGACAGAGATCAGCCCCAGCATTTT.

At least ten counts were recorded for this clonotype. The chain carries TRBV5-1 and TRBJ2-1; 7 bases align to TRBD1. The CDR3 is 13 residues long. The germline CDR1 and CDR2 sequences are SGHRS and YFSETQ. Germline trimming cut 4 bases from V and 8 bases from J; bases unmatched to any gene: 6. This CDR3 reads CASSQQGSDEQFF. The CDR3 nucleotides are TGCGCCAGCAGCCAACAGGGGAGCGATGAGCAGTTCTTC.

The chain combines TRBV24-1 with TRBJ2-1, with 10 bases matching TRBD1. Germline lookup yields CDR1 KGHDR and CDR2 SFDVKD. There are 15 residues in the CDR3. The ends lost 4 bases at V and 6 bases at J; junction bases unmatched: 5. CDR3 sequence: CATSDPRTGGNEQFF. As DNA, the CDR3 is TGTGCCACCAGTGACCCGAGGACAGGGGGCAATGAGCAGTTCTTC.

The chain links TRBV6-2 or TRBV6-3 to TRBJ2-7, with 13 bases that match TRBD2. After removal of 5 bases from V and 3 bases from J, the junction contained 7 bases not matched to a gene. The CDR3 contains 16 residues. CDR1 and CDR2 from the germline V gene are MNHEY and SVGEGT. The CDR3 DNA reads as TGTGCCAGCAGTCCCACCGGGACTAGCGGGAACTACGAGCAGTACTTC. Residues: CASSPTGTSGNYEQYF.

This clonotype appeared a single time. As DNA, the CDR3 is TGCGCCAGCAGCCAAGATCTGTGGCGGAGGAAGTACAATGAGCAGTTCTTC. It specifies CASSQDLWRRKYNEQFF. The V gene is TRBV4-3, the J gene TRBJ2-1; TRBD2 might be the D (5 bases). The CDR3 totals 17 residues. Trimming cost V 0 bases and J 4 bases, with 16 bases left between them. Per germline, CDR1 LGHNA and CDR2 YSLEER.

Only a few counts were recorded for this clonotype. This chain connects TRBV27 to TRBJ1-2; 10 bases line up with TRBD1. Germline-derived CDR1 and CDR2 are MNHEY and SMNVEV (reference sequence). After removal of 5 bases from V and 4 bases from J, the junction contained 19 bases not matched to a gene. This CDR3 is built from 19 residues. CDR3 loop: CASSLKPNDRGQPPYGYTF. CDR3 bases: TGTGCCAGCAGTCTAAAACCAAACGACAGGGGGCAACCCCCCTATGGCTACACCTTC.

V is TRBV6-2 or TRBV6-3 and J is TRBJ2-1; D gene uncertain. This CDR3 spans 13 amino acids. The V end was cut by 6 bases, the J end by 7 bases, with 13 bases between. Germline values: CDR1 MNHEY, CDR2 SVGEGT. CDR3 nucleotides: TGTGCCAGCAGACGCGTCTTCCTGAATGAGCAGTTCTTC. This codes for CASRRVFLNEQFF.

V gene TRBV3-1 combines with J gene TRBJ2-1; possible D gene TRBD1, 6 bases. The CDR3 has 15 amino acids. The V gene lost 6 bases and the J gene lost 2 bases, with 14 bases spanning the gap. The germline V gene encodes CDR1 LGHDT and CDR2 YNNKEL (reference sequence). The CDR3 loop reads CASSPDSSTYNEQFF. DNA for the CDR3: TGTGCCAGCAGTCCGGACAGTTCAACCTACAATGAGCAGTTCTTC.

This rearrangement joins TRBV7-2 to TRBJ2-7; 10 nucleotides match TRBD1. J lost 5 bases, V lost 5 bases, and 9 bases had no gene match. Germline CDR1 SGHTA, CDR2 FQGNSA. CDR3 length equals 15 residues. The CDR3 DNA reads TGTGCCAGCAGCCCAACCGGGACAGGGGTGAACGAGCAGTACTTC. It specifies CASSPTGTGVNEQYF.

The chain uses TRBV28 and TRBJ1-5; possibly TRBD1 for D (6 bases). The V gene lost 5 bases and the J gene lost 6 bases, with 11 bases spanning the gap. The CDR3 extends over 13 amino acids. Germline assignment: CDR1 MDHEN and CDR2 SYDVKM. The DNA of the CDR3 is TGTGCCAGCAGTCGACAGGCGGCTCAGCCCCAGCATTTT. It specifies CASSRQAAQPQHF.

CDR3 loop: CAWSRSGGLYEQFF. CDR3 DNA sequence: TGTGCCTGGAGTAGGTCGGGGGGGCTTTATGAGCAGTTCTTC. V is TRBV30 and J is TRBJ2-1, with TRBD2 matching 8 bases. The CDR3 runs 14 residues. Germline-derived CDR1 and CDR2 are GTSNPN and SVGIG (reference sequence). V lost 2 bases, J lost 8 bases, and 8 bases stayed unmatched.

The chain is built from TRBV5-1 and TRBJ2-7; 7 positions agree with TRBD1. The germline gives CDR1 SGHRS, CDR2 YFSETQ. CDR3 length: 13 residues. The junction had 11 bases not matched to a gene; V was cut back by 9 bases and J by 5 bases. The chain's CDR3 is CATYVRDSHEQYF. The CDR3 DNA follows: TGCGCCACCTACGTCCGGGACAGTCACGAGCAGTACTTC.